This T cell receptor beta chain appears in the sequencing data of a study of T-cell reconstitution after alpha-beta-depleted transplantation in children (dated by TCRdb to between 2015 and 2016). Describing the broader study: The study quantitatively tracked T-cell immune reconstitution after TCRalphabeta/CD19-depleted allogeneic hematopoietic cell transplantation in children using TCR repertoire profiling. Overall results and qualifications from the work: In some patients, the high TCRbeta diversity seen at day 60 was put down to recipient T cells and intrathymic progenitors that had survived conditioning. The apparently early recovery of alphabetaT-cell counts about two months after transplant reportedly depended on only several hundred rapidly expanded clones that came from non-depleted graft cells. Over subsequent months, a decline in hyperexpanded clone frequencies was noted, and after one year, T-cell counts and TCRbeta diversity were mostly ascribed to newly produced T cells.

As regards this clonotype: Its antigen is unknown. Base qualities are not recorded, but no much larger clone differs from it by a single base.

Library construction relied on PCR. Sequencing was performed on an Illumina HiSeq 2500. To normalize quantification of the TCRbeta repertoire, the TCR libraries were built with molecular barcoding that relied on unique molecular identifiers. TCRdb reworked the public reads: Q25 trimming with fastp, MiXCR clone assembly, productive beta chains retained. Each CDR3 protein gets just one entry, which takes the most common genes and DNA from the rows behind it. This sample has hundreds of thousands of distinct CDR3 sequences in its table, and 15% to 20% of those were observed once. The top ten clonotypes cover 25% to 35% of the sample. CDR1 and CDR2, per the germline V gene, are SGDLS and YYNGEE. Germline trimming: 0 bases from V, 3 bases from J; junction bases outside gene matches: 12. The CDR3 measures 18 amino acids from cysteine to phenylalanine. The retained sequence is limited to the CDR3, 54 bases, with the frame set at the first base.

According to the study, the label for this sample's treatment or condition signals: allogeneic hematopoietic cell transplantation with graft depleted of TCRalphabeta T cells and CD19 B cells. Transplant recipients were children who received TCRalphabeta/CD19-depleted allogeneic hematopoietic cell grafts. The source was PBMCs, mostly from graft donor cells, collected 360 days after TCRalphabeta/CD19-depleted stem cell transplant. In this chain, TRBV9 is recombined with TRBJ2-3; TRBD2 agrees with 8 junctional bases. The sequence was collected from a boy under two years old who had a stem cell transplant for Wiskott-Aldrich syndrome, so the T cells may come from the graft donor. The CDR3 loop reads CASSVGRRKAGATDTQYF. The nucleotide sequence reads TGTGCCAGCAGCGTAGGAAGGCGAAAAGCGGGAGCGACAGATACGCAGTATTTT.